Listed below are T cell receptor beta chains from one sample, sequenced in a study of OX40 agonist ivuxolimab in advanced cancers. Profiling relied on immunoSEQ multiplex PCR, and the TCRdb table lists in-frame clones only, not all of them. This table holds some 77,000 clones, less than 95% found once. Here the sequenced sample was CD4+ or CD8+ T cells sorted from blood, taken in a trial of the OX40 agonist ivuxolimab. The receptor set was obtained from an adult with an advanced solid tumor such as melanoma, head and neck, liver or kidney cancer. Both conserved end residues are trimmed from each CDR3. A D gene is named only where the DNA matches it firmly. Some rows have no size entry. The others give once, few or many, or a class for an expanded clone.

v_call d_call cdr3_length clone_size cdr3_aa
TRBV28 TRBD1 14 - ASSPPGQGGNYEQY
TRBV4-2 TRBD2 16 - ASSPGLAGGPVLETQY
TRBV5-5 - 11 - ASSIFGGSEAF
TRBV6-1 - 13 - ASSGKGTSTDTQY
TRBV29-1 - 15 few SVETSRGLSGANVLT
TRBV7-8 - 13 once ASSFGGRGTGELF
TRBV10-3 - 13 - AISQGGATNEKLF
TRBV5-4 - 11 - ASSLDRYNEQF
TRBV9 TRBD2 13 - ASSPRLAGGDTQY
TRBV19 TRBD2 13 - ASLGSGEQSYEQY
TRBV4-1 - 14 - ASSQVGAAANEKLF
TRBV27 - 13 - ASSLLGDPNFEQY
TRBV11-2 TRBD1 12 - ASTTGDSSYEQY
TRBV29-1 - 11 - SVERQLNTEAF
TRBV11-3 - 12 - ASSLVAGANVLT
TRBV23-1 - 11 - ASPISMHYGYT
TRBV5-6 TRBD2 14 - ASSNLAGGITGELF
TRBV5-1 - 10 once ASSFAGTEAF
TRBV21-1 - 19 - ASSKGGGWVAPESSYNEQF
TRBV28 - 13 - ASSPQGRGTYEQY
TRBV5-5 - 10 - ASRQYQETQY
TRBV2 - 9 - ASRFWGPQY
TRBV6-5 - 11 once ASSYRGSKKLF
TRBV7-2 TRBD2 12 - ASSLAAGVDEQF
TRBV10-3 TRBD2 10 few ATGGVSYEQY
TRBV18 TRBD1 12 once ASSRRQGSWEQY
TRBV19 TRBD2 12 - ASSISAGVYEQY
TRBV7-9 - 13 - ASSPGELRTDTQY
TRBV28 - 12 - ASSLWGETYEQY
TRBV2 TRBD2 14 - ASSKLAGVGTDTQY
TRBV29-1 TRBD1 12 - SVGTGDSHSPLH
TRBV5-1 TRBD1 11 - ASSEGARNGYT
TRBV29-1 TRBD2 12 - SVRAGEGAYEQY
TRBV6-6 - 12 - ASSYRIGDQPQH
TRBV7-3 - 13 few ASSLTAGIGYEQY
TRBV2 - 12 - ASSDFSNTGELF
TRBV7-2 TRBD2 16 once ASSQSVGLAGGLETQY
TRBV15 - 13 - ATSRGLGLPETQY
TRBV6-1 TRBD1 13 - ASRLTGGSNQPQH
TRBV11-3 TRBD1 15 - ASSPLRGRGLGETQY
TRBV29-1 - 12 - SVDASYSYNEQF
TRBV19 TRBD1 12 - ASRRDREVGELF
TRBV7-2 - 11 once ASNHLGTGELF
TRBV19 - 13 - ASSHRPQANEKLF
TRBV5-1 TRBD2 13 - ASSLSRGGGYEQY
TRBV4-1 - 13 - ASSRTGDSPYGYT
TRBV7-9 - 11 - ASSPHTGEKLF
TRBV28 - 13 few ASSLDGRVRNEQF
TRBV5-6 - 10 - ASSFVSYGYT